This T cell receptor (beta chain) was identified in a study of T cells in localized non-small cell lung cancer. Study-wide results and caveats: Of the tissues analyzed, uninvolved adjacent lung showed maximal T cell clonality, greater than tumor. A median 57 of the top 100 tumor clones appeared in adjacent lung.

TCRdb's copy holds only in-frame clones and misses some; the assay was immunoSEQ multiplex PCR. Here the sample spans under 40,000 clones, 85% to 90% being singletons. With respect to this clone: What it binds is not known.

V gave up 1 base and J gave up 3 bases, with 12 bases separating them. CDR3 length: 16 residues. Germline CDR1 reads MNHEY; CDR2 reads SMNVEV (reference sequence). Specimen: peripheral blood, collected before any cancer treatment. V is TRBV27 and J is TRBJ2-2; D not certain. The receptor comes from a male donor aged 60 or over with stage III lung adenocarcinoma. In DNA form, the CDR3 reads TGTGCCAGCAGTTTATATGGAAGGTTATACACCGGGGAGCTGTTTTTT. It encodes CASSLYGRLYTGELFF.